This entry concerns a single T cell receptor (beta chain). The antigen remains unidentified. The CDR3 is 15 residues long. V lost 4 bases, J lost 1 base, and 13 bases lay in between. Germline-derived CDR1 and CDR2 are LNHDA and SQIVND (reference sequence). The record originates from a study of CD4 T cells in relation to SARS-CoV-2 and coronaviruses. Notes on the study in general: This crossreactivity analysis covered spike protein alone, no other viral proteins.

The unexposed donors gave CD4+ T cells in about 2011-2019, prior to COVID-19. After around nine days of culture, CD4+ T cells were isolated. Unexposed-donor CD4+ T cells were probed with SARS-CoV-2 S/N and four cold-coronavirus spikes, cells permitting. The data were produced by immunoSEQ multiplex PCR, yet TCRdb's version contains in-frame clones alone and is incomplete. Of roughly 24,000 clones listed, over 75% are singletons. V and J are TRBV19 and TRBJ1-1; D not certain. The source is a human donor in good health. Sequenced material: CD4+ T cells from PBMCs, cultured in vitro. CDR3 DNA: TGTGCCAGTAGTACACTGGATTTTTCGAACACTGAAGCTTTCTTT. Its translation: CASSTLDFSNTEAFF.